This TCR beta chain is from a study of shared clonotypes between healthy human individuals. Study-wide findings and caveats: The sharing of 4.5% to 6.5% of naive CD4 clonotypes was seen across a handful of donors.

Remarks on this clone: No antigen is known for it.

V shed 7 bases, J shed 8 bases, and the junction held 11 bases outside the gene matches. The CDR3 length is 13 residues. CDR1 SQVTM and CDR2 ANQGSEA come from the germline V gene. Deep-level settings were used for running the assay. Profiling relied on immunoSEQ multiplex PCR, and the TCRdb table lists in-frame clones only, not all of them. The sample yields approximately 1,500,000 clones, roughly 96% seen once. Sequenced input: naive CD4+ T cells sorted from blood. Sample subset: CD45RA+ positively selected. The V gene is TRBV29-1, the J gene TRBJ1-2; 9 nucleotides match TRBD1. The receptor's source is a man younger than 40 in good health. As DNA, the CDR3 is TGCAGCGGGACGGGACAGGGCGTTGAGGGCTACACCTTC. This sequence encodes CSGTGQGVEGYTF. Drawing the rest from reference TRBV29-1 and TRBJ1-2, the complete variable domain is SAVISQKPSRDICQRGTSLTIQCQVDSQVTMMFWYRQQPGQSLTLIATANQGSEATYESGFVIDKFPISRPNLTFSTLTVSNMSPEDSSIYLCSGTGQGVEGYTFGSGTRLTVV.